This record covers a single T cell receptor beta chain. Which antigen it targets is not known. A junction boundary mismatches the germline segment, possibly from a read error. The germline V gene (reference sequence) supplies CDR1 SSHAT and CDR2 FNYEAQ. The CDR3 runs 14 residues from the cysteine to the phenylalanine. This entry keeps only the CDR3 DNA: 42 bases, framed from base 1. Separate from the approximately 670-subject first cohort, the validation cohort of some 130 subjects was the group to which the donors belonged. The record originates from a study of cytomegalovirus exposure and HLA in healthy donors (TCRdb year 2017). In the study overall: According to a later analysis, one platform produced both the roughly 130 validation repertoires and the roughly 650 repertoires of the first cohort. The study combined high-throughput TCR immunosequencing, statistical association of individual TCRs with disease status, and machine learning to predict cytomegalovirus infection status. The study aimed to test whether signatures of past pathogen exposure could be identified by cataloging public T cell receptors. A separate validation cohort of roughly 110 different subjects was used in addition to the approximately 670-subject first cohort. General findings and caveats noted by the study authors: All 130 or so repertoires were used to score co-occurrence in the validation cohort in a later analysis, because that analysis had no HLA typing for the cohort. In the study, some 160 TCR beta chains were listed as associated with cytomegalovirus. A few of the identified cytomegalovirus-associated TCR beta chains were confirmed in vitro to be specific for cytomegalovirus antigens. The classifier was reported to diagnose cytomegalovirus status with high specificity and sensitivity in both the original cohort and the validation cohort. According to the authors, the approach could potentially be generalized to other disease states and immunological phenotypes. Across donors, most TCR sequences were observed very rarely, whereas some public TCRs were present in many individuals. Subsequent analysis determined that TCRs grouped into clusters in the first cohort also showed a tendency toward co-occurrence across the approximately 110 validation repertoires, and 85% to 95% of cluster scores exceeded 0.

Library method: the immunoSEQ multiplex PCR assay. On the study's bioinformatics: To diagnose cytomegalovirus status from the catalog of TCR beta chain sequences, a statistical classification framework was built. As stored in TCRdb, this immuneACCESS dataset retains in-frame rearrangements with V and J assigned. A fraction of the clones does not appear; measured against another copy, unresolved V genes explain less than half of the discrepancy, and the remainder lacks a known reason. V, J and clone size are taken as reported in that table, and D and trimming were inferred from the DNA itself. The sample data list about 44,000 clones, and roughly 93% of these were observed just once. Jointly, the top ten make up approximately 2.1% of the sample.

The rearranged segments are TRBV7-7 and TRBJ2-1, with 9 junctional bases fitting TRBD1. The clonotype was recovered from a woman aged 18-29 years in good health and CMV-seronegative. The material sequenced was PBMCs. Here the CDR3 is given as CASSEGTGRGEQFF. The sequenced DNA: TGTGCTAGCAGCGAAGGGACAGGGAGGGGTGAGCAGTTCTTC.